Listed below are T cell receptor beta chains from one sample, sequenced in a study of OX40 agonist ivuxolimab in advanced cancers. The table came from immunoSEQ multiplex PCR; TCRdb's copy has only in-frame clones and leaves some out. The table records about 80,000 clones, 90% to 95% of them present only once. Sequencing used CD4+ or CD8+ T cells sorted from blood, obtained in a trial of the OX40 agonist ivuxolimab. These receptors all stem from an adult with an advanced solid tumor such as melanoma, head and neck, liver or kidney cancer. Each CDR3 is given with its conserved first and last residue. The D gene is left open where the match is weak. A clone size is listed for some rows: how often the clone was seen (once, few, many), or a class if it is expanded.

TRBJ1-2 TRBV10-3 NA TRBD1 CAISGDRVGYGYTF TGTGCCATCAGTGGGGACAGGGTCGGCTATGGCTACACCTTC
TRBJ1-2 TRBV28 NA NA CASSLTSELGGYTF TGTGCCAGCAGTCTGACTTCGGAATTGGGCGGCTACACCTTC
TRBJ2-7 TRBV27 NA TRBD1 CASSPRRTAGTGGEEQYF TGTGCCAGCAGTCCGCGACGAACTGCCGGGACAGGGGGCGAAGAGCAGTACTTC
TRBJ1-2 TRBV27 NA TRBD1 CASSLSPNPGQGGYGYTF TGTGCCAGCAGTTTATCTCCCAATCCGGGACAGGGAGGATATGGCTACACCTTC
TRBJ2-5 TRBV15 NA NA CATSRDRETQYF TGTGCCACCAGCAGAGATCGGGAGACCCAGTACTTC
TRBJ2-3 TRBV10-2 NA TRBD2 CASRTSGVRDTQYF TGCGCCAGTAGGACTAGCGGGGTTAGAGATACGCAGTATTTT
TRBJ2-7 TRBV28 NA NA CASSLGIISYEQYF TGTGCCAGCAGTTTGGGGATTATCTCCTACGAGCAGTACTTC
TRBJ1-5 TRBV28 NA NA CASSLPPTGRGQPQHF TGTGCCAGCAGCTTGCCCCCGACAGGCCGTGGCCAGCCCCAGCATTTT
TRBJ2-1 TRBV6-1 NA NA CASNLQGNNEQFF TGTGCCAGCAACCTACAAGGGAACAATGAGCAGTTCTTC
TRBJ1-5 TRBV29-1 NA NA CSVASGGNQPQHF TGCAGCGTTGCCTCGGGGGGAAATCAGCCCCAGCATTTT
TRBJ1-5 TRBV28 NA NA CASSQSGQGQPQHF TGTGCCAGCAGTCAGTCGGGGCAGGGGCAGCCCCAGCATTTT
TRBJ2-7 TRBV6-1 NA TRBD2 CASRTSGRVEQYF TGTGCCAGCAGGACTAGCGGGAGGGTCGAGCAGTACTTC
TRBJ2-7 TRBV6-5 NA TRBD1 CASSPQGGSYEQYF TGTGCCAGCAGTCCACAGGGGGGATCCTACGAGCAGTACTTC
TRBJ2-7 TRBV7-8 NA NA CASSFSADQAYEQYF TGTGCCAGCAGCTTTTCCGCAGACCAAGCCTACGAGCAGTACTTC
TRBJ1-2 TRBV10-3 NA NA CAISDNLVGYTF TGTGCCATCAGTGATAACCTGGTGGGCTACACCTTC
TRBJ2-5 TRBV7-2 NA NA CASSLGGALQTQYF TGTGCCAGCAGCTTGGGGGGGGCCTTGCAGACCCAGTACTTC
TRBJ2-5 TRBV7-2 NA TRBD2 CASSFGLAEETQYF TGTGCCAGCAGCTTCGGACTAGCGGAAGAGACCCAGTACTTC
TRBJ1-2 TRBV28 NA NA CASSLHLRGNGYTF TGTGCCAGCAGTCTCCATCTGCGGGGGAATGGCTACACCTTC
TRBJ2-7 TRBV9 NA NA CASSLLDTGSNEQYF TGTGCCAGCAGCCTTCTGGATACAGGGAGCAACGAGCAGTACTTC
TRBJ1-5 TRBV6-5 NA NA CASSSAIGQPQHF TGTGCCAGCAGTTCCGCGATTGGGCAGCCCCAGCATTTT
TRBJ2-3 TRBV7-9 few TRBD1 CASSYTGATSTDTQYF TGTGCCAGCAGCTATACAGGGGCTACTAGCACAGATACGCAGTATTTT
TRBJ1-5 TRBV7-3 NA NA CASSFVDTGSQPQHF TGTGCCAGCAGCTTTGTGGACACTGGCTCTCAGCCCCAGCATTTT
TRBJ1-5 TRBV6-1 NA NA CASRGGGQPQHF TGTGCCAGCAGGGGAGGGGGGCAGCCCCAGCATTTT
TRBJ2-1 TRBV11-1 few TRBD2 CASSPGLVSLNEQFF TGTGCCAGCAGCCCTGGACTAGTGTCGCTTAATGAGCAGTTCTTC
TRBJ2-3 TRBV7-2 NA TRBD1 CASSRGTGQTDTQYF TGTGCCAGCAGCCGAGGGACAGGTCAAACAGATACGCAGTATTTT
TRBJ1-2 TRBV7-9 few TRBD1 CASSFTGGDGYTF TGTGCCAGCAGCTTTACAGGGGGTGATGGCTACACCTTC
TRBJ2-5 TRBV28 NA NA CASSYGFLETQYF TGTGCCAGCAGTTATGGGTTTTTAGAGACCCAGTACTTC
TRBJ2-2 TRBV7-2 NA NA CASSLGLSGAGELFF TGTGCCAGCAGCTTAGGATTATCAGGGGCCGGGGAGCTGTTTTTT
TRBJ2-1 TRBV10-3 NA TRBD1 CAISEITGDSYNEQFF TGTGCCATCAGTGAGATAACAGGGGACTCCTACAATGAGCAGTTCTTC
TRBJ2-2 TRBV9 NA TRBD1 CASSVSGTGFPGELFF TGTGCCAGCAGCGTTTCTGGGACAGGGTTTCCCGGGGAGCTGTTTTTT
TRBJ1-2 TRBV28 NA NA CASGLVDGYTF TGTGCCAGCGGCCTTGTAGATGGCTACACCTTC
TRBJ1-3 TRBV19 NA TRBD1 CASSPRTGTPRYSGNTIYF TGTGCCAGTAGTCCCAGGACAGGAACTCCGCGCTACTCTGGAAACACCATATATTTT
TRBJ2-7 TRBV27 NA NA CASSLGRTLSSYEQYF TGTGCCAGCAGTTTGGGCAGGACGCTATCCTCCTACGAGCAGTACTTC
TRBJ1-6 TRBV30 NA NA CAWREPGQYNSPLHF TGTGCCTGGAGGGAACCGGGACAATATAATTCACCCCTCCACTTT
TRBJ2-7 TRBV19 NA NA CASSPRGLPSYEQYF TGTGCCAGTAGTCCGCGGGGACTGCCCTCCTACGAGCAGTACTTC
TRBJ2-5 TRBV5-6 NA TRBD2 CASSFRGGETQYF TGTGCCAGCAGCTTTCGGGGGGGAGAGACCCAGTACTTC
TRBJ1-2 TRBV27 NA NA CASSNGQAYGYTF TGTGCCAGCAGTAACGGGCAGGCCTATGGCTACACCTTC